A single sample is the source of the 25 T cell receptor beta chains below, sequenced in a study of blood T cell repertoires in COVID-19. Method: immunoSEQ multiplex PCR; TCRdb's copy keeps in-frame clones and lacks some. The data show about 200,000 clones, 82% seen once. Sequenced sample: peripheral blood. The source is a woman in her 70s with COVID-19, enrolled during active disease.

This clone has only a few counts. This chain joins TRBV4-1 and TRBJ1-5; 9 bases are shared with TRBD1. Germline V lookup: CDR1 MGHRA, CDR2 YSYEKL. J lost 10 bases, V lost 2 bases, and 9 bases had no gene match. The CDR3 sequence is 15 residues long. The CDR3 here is CASSQQGQGSRPQHF. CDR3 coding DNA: TGCGCCAGCAGCCAACAAGGACAGGGGTCGCGACCCCAGCATTTT.

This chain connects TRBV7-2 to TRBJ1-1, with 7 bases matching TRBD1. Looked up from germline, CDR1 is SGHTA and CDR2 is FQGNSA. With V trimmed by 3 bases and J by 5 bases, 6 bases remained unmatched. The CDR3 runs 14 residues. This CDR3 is CASSFDRVYTEAFF. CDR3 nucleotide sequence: TGTGCCAGCAGCTTCGACAGGGTGTATACTGAAGCTTTCTTT.

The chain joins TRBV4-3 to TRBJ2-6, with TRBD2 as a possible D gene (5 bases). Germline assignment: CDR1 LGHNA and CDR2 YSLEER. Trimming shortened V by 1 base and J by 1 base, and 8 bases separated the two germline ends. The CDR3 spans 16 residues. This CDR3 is CASSQGPGSGANVLTF. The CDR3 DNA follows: TGCGCCAGCAGCCAAGGCCCGGGGTCTGGGGCCAACGTCCTGACTTTC.

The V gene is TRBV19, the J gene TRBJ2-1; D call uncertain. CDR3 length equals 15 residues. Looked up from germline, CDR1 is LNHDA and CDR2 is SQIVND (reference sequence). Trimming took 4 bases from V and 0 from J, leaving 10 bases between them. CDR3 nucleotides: TGTGCCAGTAGTACAGGTTTTAGCTCCTACAATGAGCAGTTCTTC. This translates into CASSTGFSSYNEQFF.

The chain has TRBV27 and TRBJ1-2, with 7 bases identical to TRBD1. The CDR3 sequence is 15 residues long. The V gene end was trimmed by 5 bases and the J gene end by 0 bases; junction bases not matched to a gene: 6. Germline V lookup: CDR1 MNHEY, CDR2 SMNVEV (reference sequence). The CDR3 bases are TGTGCCAGCAGTCCGAGGGACAGACCTAACTATGGCTACACCTTC. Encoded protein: CASSPRDRPNYGYTF.

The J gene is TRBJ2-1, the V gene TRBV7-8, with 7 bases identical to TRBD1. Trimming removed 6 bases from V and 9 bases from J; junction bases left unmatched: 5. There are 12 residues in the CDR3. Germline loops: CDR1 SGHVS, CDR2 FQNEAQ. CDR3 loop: CASSYRGSEQFF. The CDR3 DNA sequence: TGTGCCAGCAGTTACAGGGGTTCTGAGCAGTTCTTC. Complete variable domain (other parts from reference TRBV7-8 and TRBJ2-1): GAGVSQSPRYKVAKRGQDVALRCDPISGHVSLFWYQQALGQGPEFLTYFQNEAQLDKSGLPSDRFFAERPEGSVSTLKIQRTQQEDSAVYLCASSYRGSEQFFGPGTRLTVL.

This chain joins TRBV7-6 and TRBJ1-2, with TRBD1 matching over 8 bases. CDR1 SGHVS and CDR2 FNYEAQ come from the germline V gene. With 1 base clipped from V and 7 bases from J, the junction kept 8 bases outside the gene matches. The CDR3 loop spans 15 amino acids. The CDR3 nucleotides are TGTGCCAGCAGCTTAGAATATGGACAGGGAGTTGGCTACACCTTC. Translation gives CASSLEYGQGVGYTF.

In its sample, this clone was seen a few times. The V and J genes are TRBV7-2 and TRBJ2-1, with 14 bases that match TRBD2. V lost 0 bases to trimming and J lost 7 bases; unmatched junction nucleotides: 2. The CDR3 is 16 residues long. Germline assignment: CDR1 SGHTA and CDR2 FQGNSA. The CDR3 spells CASSLATSGRVNEQFF. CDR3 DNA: TGTGCCAGCAGCTTAGCGACTAGCGGGAGGGTAAATGAGCAGTTCTTC.

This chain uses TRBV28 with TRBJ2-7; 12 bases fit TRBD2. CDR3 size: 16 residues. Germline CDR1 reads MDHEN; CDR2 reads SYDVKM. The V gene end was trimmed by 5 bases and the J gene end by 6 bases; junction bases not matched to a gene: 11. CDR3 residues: CASSLYPSGRAREQYF. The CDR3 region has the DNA TGTGCCAGCAGTCTCTACCCTAGCGGGAGGGCCCGCGAGCAGTACTTC.

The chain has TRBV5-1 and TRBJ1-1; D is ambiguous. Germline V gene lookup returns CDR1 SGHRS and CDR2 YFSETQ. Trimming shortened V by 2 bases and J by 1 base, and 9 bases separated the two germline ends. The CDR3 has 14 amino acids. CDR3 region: CASSFPGKNTEAFF. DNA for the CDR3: TGCGCCAGCAGCTTCCCGGGGAAGAACACTGAAGCTTTCTTT.

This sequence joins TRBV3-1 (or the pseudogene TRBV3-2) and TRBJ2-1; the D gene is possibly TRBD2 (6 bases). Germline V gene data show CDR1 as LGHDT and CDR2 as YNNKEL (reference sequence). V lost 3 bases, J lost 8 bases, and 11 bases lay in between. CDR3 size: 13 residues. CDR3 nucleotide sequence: TGTGCCAGCAGCCAGAGGGGAGGTGATGAGCAGTTCTTC. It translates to CASSQRGGDEQFF.

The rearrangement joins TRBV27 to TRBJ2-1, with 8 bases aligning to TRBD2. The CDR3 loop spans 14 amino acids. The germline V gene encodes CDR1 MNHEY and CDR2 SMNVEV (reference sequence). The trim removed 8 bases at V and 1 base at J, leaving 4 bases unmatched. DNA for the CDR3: TGTGCCAGCGGAACTAGCGGATCCTACAATGAGCAGTTCTTC. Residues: CASGTSGSYNEQFF.

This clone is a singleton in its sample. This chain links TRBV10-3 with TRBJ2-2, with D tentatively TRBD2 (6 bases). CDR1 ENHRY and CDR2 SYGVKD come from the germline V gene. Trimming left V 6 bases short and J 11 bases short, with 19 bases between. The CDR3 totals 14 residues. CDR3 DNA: TGTGCCATCAGGGGCGGGACCATAAATCCAGAGCTGTTTTTT. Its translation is CAIRGGTINPELFF.

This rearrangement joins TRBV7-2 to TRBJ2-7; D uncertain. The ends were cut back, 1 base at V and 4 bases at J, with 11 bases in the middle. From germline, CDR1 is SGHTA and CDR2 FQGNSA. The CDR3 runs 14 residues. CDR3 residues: CASSLVPGLYEQYF. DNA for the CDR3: TGTGCCAGCAGCTTAGTACCGGGTTTATACGAGCAGTACTTC.

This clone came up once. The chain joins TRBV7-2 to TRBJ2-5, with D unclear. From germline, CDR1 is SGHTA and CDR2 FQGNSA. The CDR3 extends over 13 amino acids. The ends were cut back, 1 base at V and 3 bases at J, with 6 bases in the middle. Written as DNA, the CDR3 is TGTGCCAGCAGCTTAGGTACAGAAGAGACCCAGTACTTC. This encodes CASSLGTEETQYF.

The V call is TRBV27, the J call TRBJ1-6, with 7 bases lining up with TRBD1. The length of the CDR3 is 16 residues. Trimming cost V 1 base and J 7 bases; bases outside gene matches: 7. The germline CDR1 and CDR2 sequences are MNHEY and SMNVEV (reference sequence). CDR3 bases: TGTGCCAGCAGTTTATACGCGGCAGGGGGGAATTCACCCCTCCACTTT. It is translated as CASSLYAAGGNSPLHF.

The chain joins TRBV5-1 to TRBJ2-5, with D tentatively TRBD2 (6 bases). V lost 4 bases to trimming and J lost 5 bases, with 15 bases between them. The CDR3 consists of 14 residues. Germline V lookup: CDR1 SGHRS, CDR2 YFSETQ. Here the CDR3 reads CASSPISGGETQYF. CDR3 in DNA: TGCGCCAGCAGCCCCATTTCAGGAGGGGAGACCCAGTACTTC.

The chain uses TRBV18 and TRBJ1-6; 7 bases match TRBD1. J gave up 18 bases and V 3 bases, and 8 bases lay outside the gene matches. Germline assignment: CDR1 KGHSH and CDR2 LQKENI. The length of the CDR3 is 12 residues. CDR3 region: CASSPGQETPHF. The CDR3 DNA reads TGTGCCAGCTCACCTGGACAGGAGACTCCCCACTTT.

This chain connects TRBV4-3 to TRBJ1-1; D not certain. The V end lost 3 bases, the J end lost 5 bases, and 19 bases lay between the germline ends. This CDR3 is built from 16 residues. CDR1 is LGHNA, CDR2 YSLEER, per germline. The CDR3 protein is CASSHMEGHGRTEAFF. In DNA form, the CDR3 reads TGCGCCAGCAGCCACATGGAGGGTCATGGTCGGACTGAAGCTTTCTTT.

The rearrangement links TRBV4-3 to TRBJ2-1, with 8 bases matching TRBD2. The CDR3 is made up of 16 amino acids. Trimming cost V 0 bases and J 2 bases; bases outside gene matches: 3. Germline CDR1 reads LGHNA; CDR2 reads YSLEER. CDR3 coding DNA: TGCGCCAGCAGCCAAGAACGGCGGGGGGCCTACAATGAGCAGTTCTTC. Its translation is CASSQERRGAYNEQFF.

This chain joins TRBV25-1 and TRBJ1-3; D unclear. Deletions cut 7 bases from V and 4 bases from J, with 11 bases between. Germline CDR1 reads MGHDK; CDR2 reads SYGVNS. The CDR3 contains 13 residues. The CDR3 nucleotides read TGTGCCAGCATTCCCGCAGGAGGAAACACCATATATTTT. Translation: CASIPAGGNTIYF. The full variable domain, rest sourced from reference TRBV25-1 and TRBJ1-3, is EADIYQTPRYLVIGTGKKITLECSQTMGHDKMYWYQQDPGMELHLIHYSYGVNSTEKGDLSSESTVSRIRTEHFPLTLESARPSHTSQYLCASIPAGGNTIYFGEGSWLTVV.

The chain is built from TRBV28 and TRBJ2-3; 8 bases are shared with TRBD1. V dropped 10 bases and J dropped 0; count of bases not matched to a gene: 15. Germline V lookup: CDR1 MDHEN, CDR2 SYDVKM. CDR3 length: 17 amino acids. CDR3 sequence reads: CATRGTGQFSSTDTQYF. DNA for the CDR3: TGTGCCACTCGCGGGACAGGCCAGTTTTCTAGCACAGATACGCAGTATTTT.

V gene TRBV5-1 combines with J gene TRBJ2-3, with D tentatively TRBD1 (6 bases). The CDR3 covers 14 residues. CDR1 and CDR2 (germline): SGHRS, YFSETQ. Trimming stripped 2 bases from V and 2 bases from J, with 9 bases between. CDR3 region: CASSFDRLTDTQYF. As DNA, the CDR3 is TGCGCCAGCAGCTTCGACAGGCTCACAGATACGCAGTATTTT.

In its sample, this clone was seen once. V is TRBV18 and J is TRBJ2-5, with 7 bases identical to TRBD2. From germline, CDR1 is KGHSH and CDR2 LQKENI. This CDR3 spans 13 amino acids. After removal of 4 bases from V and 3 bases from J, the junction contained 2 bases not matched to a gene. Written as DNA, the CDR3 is TGTGCCAGCTCACTTGGACTAGAAGAGACCCAGTACTTC. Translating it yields CASSLGLEETQYF.

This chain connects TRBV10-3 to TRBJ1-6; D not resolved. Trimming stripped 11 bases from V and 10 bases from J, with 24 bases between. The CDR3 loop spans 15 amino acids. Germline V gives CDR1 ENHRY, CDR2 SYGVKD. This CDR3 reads CAVSGQPGSGSPLHF. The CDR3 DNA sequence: TGTGCCGTCTCTGGGCAGCCCGGTAGTGGCTCACCCCTCCACTTT.